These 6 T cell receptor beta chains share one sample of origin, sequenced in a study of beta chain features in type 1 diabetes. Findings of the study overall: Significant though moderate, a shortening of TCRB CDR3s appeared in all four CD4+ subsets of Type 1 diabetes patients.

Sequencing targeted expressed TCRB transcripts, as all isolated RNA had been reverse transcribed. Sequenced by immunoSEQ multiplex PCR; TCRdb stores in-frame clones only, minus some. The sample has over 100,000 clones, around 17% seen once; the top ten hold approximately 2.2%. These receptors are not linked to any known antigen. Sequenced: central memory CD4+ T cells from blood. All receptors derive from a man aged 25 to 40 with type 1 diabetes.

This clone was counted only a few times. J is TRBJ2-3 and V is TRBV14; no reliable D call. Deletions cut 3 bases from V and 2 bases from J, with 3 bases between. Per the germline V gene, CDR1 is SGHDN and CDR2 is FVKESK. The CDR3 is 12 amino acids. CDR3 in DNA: TGTGCCAGCAGCCATCTCACAGATACGCAGTATTTT. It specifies CASSHLTDTQYF.

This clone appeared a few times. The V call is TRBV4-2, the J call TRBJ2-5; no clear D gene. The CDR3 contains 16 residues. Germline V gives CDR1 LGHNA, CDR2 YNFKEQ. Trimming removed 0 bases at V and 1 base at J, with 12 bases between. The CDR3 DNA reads TGTGCCAGCAGCCAAGAGATCGTGGGGTCCCAAGAGACCCAGTACTTC. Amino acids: CASSQEIVGSQETQYF.

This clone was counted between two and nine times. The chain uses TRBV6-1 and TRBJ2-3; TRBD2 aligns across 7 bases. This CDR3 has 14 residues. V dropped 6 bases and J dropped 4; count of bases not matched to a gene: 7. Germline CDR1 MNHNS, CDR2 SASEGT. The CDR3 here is CASSALGLSDTQYF. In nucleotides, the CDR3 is TGTGCCAGCAGCGCTCTGGGACTATCAGATACGCAGTATTTT.

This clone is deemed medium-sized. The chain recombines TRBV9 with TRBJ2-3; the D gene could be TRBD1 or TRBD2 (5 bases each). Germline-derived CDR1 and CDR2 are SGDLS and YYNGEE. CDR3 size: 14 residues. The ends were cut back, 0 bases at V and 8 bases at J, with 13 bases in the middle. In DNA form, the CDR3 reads TGTGCCAGCAGCGTAGTAAATAGTGGGGGTACGCAGTATTTT. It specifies CASSVVNSGGTQYF.

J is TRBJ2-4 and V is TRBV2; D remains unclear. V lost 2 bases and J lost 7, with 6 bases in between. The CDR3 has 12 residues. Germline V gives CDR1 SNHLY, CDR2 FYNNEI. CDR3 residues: CASSERANIQYF. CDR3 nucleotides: TGTGCCAGCAGTGAAAGAGCGAACATTCAGTACTTC.

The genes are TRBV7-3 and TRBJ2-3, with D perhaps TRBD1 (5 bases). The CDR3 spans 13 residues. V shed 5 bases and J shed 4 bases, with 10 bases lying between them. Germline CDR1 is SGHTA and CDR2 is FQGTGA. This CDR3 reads CASSPQGADTQYF. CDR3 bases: TGTGCCAGCAGCCCCCAAGGGGCAGATACGCAGTATTTT.